This T cell receptor (beta chain) is from a study of blood T cell repertoires in COVID-19. Produced via immunoSEQ multiplex PCR; TCRdb's table is partial and in-frame only. The repertoire holds roughly 280,000 clones, with roughly 86% as singletons. This study enrolled people aged roughly 18 to 89 from approximately 25 US geographic areas. Assignment of participants to cohorts was predicated upon participant-reported clinical history. Trimming removed 5 bases at V and 2 bases at J, with 10 bases between. CDR1 and CDR2 from the germline V gene are MGHRA and YSYEKL. The CDR3 loop spans 13 amino acids. The chain has TRBV4-1 and TRBJ2-7, with D hard to call. This clonotype originated in an older woman who had recovered from COVID-19. The sample consisted of PBMCs or T cells enriched from blood (not recorded which). The CDR3 here is CASSYTQTYEQYF. For the CDR3, the DNA is TGCGCCAGCAGCTACACACAGACCTACGAGCAGTACTTC.